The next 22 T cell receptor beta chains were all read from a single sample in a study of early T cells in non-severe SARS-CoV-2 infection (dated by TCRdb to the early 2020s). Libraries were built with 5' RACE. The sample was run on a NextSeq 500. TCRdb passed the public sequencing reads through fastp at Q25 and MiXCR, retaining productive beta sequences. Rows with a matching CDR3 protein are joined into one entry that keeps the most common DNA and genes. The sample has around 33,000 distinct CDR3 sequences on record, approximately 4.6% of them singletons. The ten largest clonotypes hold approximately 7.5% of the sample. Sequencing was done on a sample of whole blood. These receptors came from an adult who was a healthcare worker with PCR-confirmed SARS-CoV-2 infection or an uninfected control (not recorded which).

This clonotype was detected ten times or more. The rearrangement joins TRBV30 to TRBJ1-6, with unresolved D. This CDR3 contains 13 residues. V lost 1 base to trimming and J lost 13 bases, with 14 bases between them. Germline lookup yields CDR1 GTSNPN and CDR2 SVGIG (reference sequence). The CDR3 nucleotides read TGTGCCTGGAGTGAACAGATTTTGGATCCCCTCCACTTT. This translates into CAWSEQILDPLHF.

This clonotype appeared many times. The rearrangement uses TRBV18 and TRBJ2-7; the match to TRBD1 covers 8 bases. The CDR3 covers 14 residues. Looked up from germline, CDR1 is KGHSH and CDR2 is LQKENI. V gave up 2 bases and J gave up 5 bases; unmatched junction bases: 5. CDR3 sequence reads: CASSPVTGVNEQYF. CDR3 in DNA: TGTGCCAGCTCACCAGTGACAGGGGTCAACGAGCAGTACTTC. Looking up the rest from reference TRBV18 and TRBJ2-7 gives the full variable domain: NAGVMQNPRHLVRRRGQEARLRCSPMKGHSHVYWYRQLPEEGLKFMVYLQKENIIDESGMPKERFSAEFPKEGPSILRIQQVVRGDSAAYFCASSPVTGVNEQYFGPGTRLTVT.

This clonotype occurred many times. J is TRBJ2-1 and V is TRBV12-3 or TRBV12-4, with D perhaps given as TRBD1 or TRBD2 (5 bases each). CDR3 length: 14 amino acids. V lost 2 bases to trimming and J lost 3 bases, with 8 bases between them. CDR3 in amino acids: CASSLPGGYNEQFF. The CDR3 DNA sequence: TGTGCCAGCAGTTTACCTGGGGGCTACAATGAGCAGTTCTTC.

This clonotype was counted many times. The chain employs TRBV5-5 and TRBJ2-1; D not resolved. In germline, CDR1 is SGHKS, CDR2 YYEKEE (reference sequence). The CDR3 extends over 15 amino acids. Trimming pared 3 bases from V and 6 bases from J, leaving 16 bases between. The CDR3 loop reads CASSSQRFVSNEQFF. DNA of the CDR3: TGTGCCAGCAGCTCACAGCGTTTTGTCTCCAATGAGCAGTTCTTC.

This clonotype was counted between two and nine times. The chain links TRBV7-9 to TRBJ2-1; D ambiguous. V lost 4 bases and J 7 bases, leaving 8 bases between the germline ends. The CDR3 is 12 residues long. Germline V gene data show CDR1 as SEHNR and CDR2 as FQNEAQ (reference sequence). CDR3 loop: CASSSAVNEQFF. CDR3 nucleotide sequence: TGTGCCAGCAGCTCTGCAGTTAATGAGCAGTTCTTC.

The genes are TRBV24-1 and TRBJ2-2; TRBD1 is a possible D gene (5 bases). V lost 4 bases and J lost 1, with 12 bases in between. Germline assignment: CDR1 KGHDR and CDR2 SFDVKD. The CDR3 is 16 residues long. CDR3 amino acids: CATSDPTAMNTGELFF. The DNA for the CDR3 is TGTGCCACCAGTGACCCGACAGCTATGAACACCGGGGAGCTGTTTTTT.

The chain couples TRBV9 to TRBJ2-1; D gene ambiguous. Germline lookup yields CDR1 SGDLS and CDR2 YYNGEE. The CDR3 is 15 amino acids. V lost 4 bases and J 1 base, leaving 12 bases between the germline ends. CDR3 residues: CASSLRTDSYNEQFF. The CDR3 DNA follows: TGTGCCAGCAGCCTACGGACGGATTCCTACAATGAGCAGTTCTTC.

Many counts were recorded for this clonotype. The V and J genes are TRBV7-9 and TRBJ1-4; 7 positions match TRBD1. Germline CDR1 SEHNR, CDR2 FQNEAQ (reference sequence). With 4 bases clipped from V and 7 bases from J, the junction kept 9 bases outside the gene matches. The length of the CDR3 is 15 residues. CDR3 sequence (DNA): TGTGCCAGCAGCTCACTGGGACAGTCCTTTGAAAAACTGTTTTTT. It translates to CASSSLGQSFEKLFF.

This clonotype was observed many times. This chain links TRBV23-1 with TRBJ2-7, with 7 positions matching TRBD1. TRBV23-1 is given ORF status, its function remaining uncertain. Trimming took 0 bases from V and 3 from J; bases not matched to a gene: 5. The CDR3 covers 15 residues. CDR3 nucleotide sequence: TGCGCCAGCAGTCAATCTCGGACAGGCAACTACGAGCAGTACTTC. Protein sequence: CASSQSRTGNYEQYF.

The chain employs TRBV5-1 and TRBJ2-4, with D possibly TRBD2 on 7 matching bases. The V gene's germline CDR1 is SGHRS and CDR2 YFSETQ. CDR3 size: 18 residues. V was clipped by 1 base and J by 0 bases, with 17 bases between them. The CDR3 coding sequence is TGCGCCAGCAGCTTGTTGGGGGGGCCAGACCTAGCCAAAAACATTCAGTACTTC. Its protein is CASSLLGGPDLAKNIQYF.

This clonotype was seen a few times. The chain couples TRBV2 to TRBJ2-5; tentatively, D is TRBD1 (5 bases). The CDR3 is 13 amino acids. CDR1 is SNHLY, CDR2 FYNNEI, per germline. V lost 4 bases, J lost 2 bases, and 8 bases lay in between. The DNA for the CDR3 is TGTGCCAGCAGTGGACAGAGACAAGAGACCCAGTACTTC. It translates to CASSGQRQETQYF.

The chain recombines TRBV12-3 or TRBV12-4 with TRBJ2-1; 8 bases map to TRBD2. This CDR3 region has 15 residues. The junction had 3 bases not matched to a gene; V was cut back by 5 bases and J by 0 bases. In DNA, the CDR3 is TGTGCCAGCAGTCAGCGGGGGCCCTCCTACAATGAGCAGTTCTTC. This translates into CASSQRGPSYNEQFF.

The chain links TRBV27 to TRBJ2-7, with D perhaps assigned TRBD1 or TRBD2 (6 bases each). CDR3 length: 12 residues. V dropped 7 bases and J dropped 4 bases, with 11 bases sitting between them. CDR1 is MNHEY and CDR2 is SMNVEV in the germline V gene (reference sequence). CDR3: CASKTGRYEQYF. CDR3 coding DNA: TGTGCCAGCAAAACAGGGAGGTACGAGCAGTACTTC.

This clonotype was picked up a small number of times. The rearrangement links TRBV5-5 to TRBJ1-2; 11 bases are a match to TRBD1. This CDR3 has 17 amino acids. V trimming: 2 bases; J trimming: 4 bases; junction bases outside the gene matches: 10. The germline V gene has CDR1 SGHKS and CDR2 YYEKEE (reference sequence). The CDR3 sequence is CASSFPPGQGVGYGYTF. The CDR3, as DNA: TGTGCCAGCAGCTTTCCCCCGGGACAGGGGGTCGGCTATGGCTACACCTTC.

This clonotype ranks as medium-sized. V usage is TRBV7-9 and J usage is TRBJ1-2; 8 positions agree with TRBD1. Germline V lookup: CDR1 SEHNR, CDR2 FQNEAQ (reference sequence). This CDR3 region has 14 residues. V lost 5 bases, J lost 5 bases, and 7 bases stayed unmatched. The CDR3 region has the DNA TGTGCCAGCAGCGCGACAGGGGTTGTTTATGGCTACACCTTC. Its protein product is CASSATGVVYGYTF.

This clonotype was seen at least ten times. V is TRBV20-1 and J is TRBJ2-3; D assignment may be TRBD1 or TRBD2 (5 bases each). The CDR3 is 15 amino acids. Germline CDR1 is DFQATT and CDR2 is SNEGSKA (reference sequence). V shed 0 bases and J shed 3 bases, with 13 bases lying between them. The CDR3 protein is CSARDTRGATDTQYF. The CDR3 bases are TGCAGTGCTAGAGATACTAGGGGAGCAACAGATACGCAGTATTTT.

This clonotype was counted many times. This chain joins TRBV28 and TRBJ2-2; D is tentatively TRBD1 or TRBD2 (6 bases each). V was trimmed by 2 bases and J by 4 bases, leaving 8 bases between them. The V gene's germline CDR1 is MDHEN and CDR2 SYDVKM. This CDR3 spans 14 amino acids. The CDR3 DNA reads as TGTGCCAGCAGTTTAGAGGGGGGCACCGGGGAGCTGTTTTTT. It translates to CASSLEGGTGELFF.

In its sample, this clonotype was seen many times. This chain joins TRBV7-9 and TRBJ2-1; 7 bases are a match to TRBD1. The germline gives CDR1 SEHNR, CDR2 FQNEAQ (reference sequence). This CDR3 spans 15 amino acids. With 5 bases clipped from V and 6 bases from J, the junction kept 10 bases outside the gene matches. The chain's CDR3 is CASSPRDSGLNEQFF. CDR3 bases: TGTGCCAGCAGCCCCAGGGACAGTGGTCTCAATGAGCAGTTCTTC.

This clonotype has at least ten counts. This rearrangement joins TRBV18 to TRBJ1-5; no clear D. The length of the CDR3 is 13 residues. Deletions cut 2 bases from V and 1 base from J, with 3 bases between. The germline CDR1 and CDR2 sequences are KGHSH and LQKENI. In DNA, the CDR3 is TGTGCCAGCTCACCAGGGAGCAATCAGCCCCAGCATTTT. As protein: CASSPGSNQPQHF.

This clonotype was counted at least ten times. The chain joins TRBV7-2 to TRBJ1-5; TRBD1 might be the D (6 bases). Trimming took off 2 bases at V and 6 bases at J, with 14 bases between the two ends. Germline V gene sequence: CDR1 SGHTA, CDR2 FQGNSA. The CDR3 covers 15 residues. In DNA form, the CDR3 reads TGTGCCAGCAGCTTAATGGGGACAAATAGTCAGCCCCAGCATTTT. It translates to CASSLMGTNSQPQHF.

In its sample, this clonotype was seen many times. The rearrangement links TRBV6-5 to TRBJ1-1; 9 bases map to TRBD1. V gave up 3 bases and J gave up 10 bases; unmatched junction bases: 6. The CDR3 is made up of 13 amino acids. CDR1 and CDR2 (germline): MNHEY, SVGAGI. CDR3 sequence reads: CASSYGDRVTAFF. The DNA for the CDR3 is TGTGCCAGCAGTTATGGGGACAGGGTTACAGCTTTCTTT.

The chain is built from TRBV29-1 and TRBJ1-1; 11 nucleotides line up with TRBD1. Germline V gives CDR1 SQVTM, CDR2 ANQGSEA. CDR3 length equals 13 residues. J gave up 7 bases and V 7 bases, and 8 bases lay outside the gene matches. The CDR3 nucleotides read TGCAGCGCGACCGGGACAGGGGGATATGAAGCTTTCTTT. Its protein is CSATGTGGYEAFF.